These 26 T cell receptor beta chains were all obtained from the same sample, sequenced in a study of tumor-infiltrating lymphocytes in primary liver carcinoma. The template, about 540 ng total RNA, yielded TCR beta cDNA made with a constant-region primer. Amplification in three nested multiplex PCR rounds with slightly modified ARM-PCR gave rise to TCR beta libraries. TRBV1-TRBV30 forward primers paired with a C-beta reverse primer were used in the first two PCR rounds, which ran roughly 9 cycles each. MiXCR was run by TCRdb on the multiplex PCR reads, yielding one entry per CDR3 protein. The data contain about 330,000 distinct CDR3 sequences, almost 65% of them singletons. Germline DNA was also extracted, and blood RNA derived from unsorted whole blood. The material sequenced was peripheral blood. The receptors derive from a man aged 35 to 55 with primary liver carcinoma and hepatitis B virus infection.

This chain connects TRBV11-2 to TRBJ2-2; no definite D call. The CDR3 has 15 amino acids. Per germline, CDR1 SGHAT and CDR2 FQNNGV. The V end was cut by 11 bases, the J end by 2 bases, with 18 bases between. The CDR3 region has the DNA TGTGCCTGCACCGAGGCTGGGCAAAACACCGGGGAGCTGTTTTTT. As protein: CACTEAGQNTGELFF.

In regard to this clonotype: Because the CDR3 is missing its conserved closing phenylalanine or tryptophan, this is likely a read error. The chain carries TRBV6-2 or TRBV6-3 and TRBJ1-1; D ambiguous. This CDR3 is 18 amino acids long. Germline CDR1 reads MNHEY; CDR2 reads SVGEGT. The CDR3 DNA follows: TGTGCCAACAGTTACTCAATAACCTACTCGAGGCAGAACACTGAAGCTTTCTCT. This sequence encodes CANSYSITYSRQNTEAFS.

The chain uses TRBV5-1 and TRBJ2-1, with D perhaps TRBD2 (5 bases). The V end lost 5 bases, the J end lost 7 bases, and 13 bases lay between the germline ends. In germline, CDR1 is SGHRS, CDR2 YFSETQ. The CDR3 is 13 residues long. CDR3 amino acids: CASSHGDYNEQFF. The CDR3, as DNA: TGCGCCAGCAGTCACGGCGACTATAATGAGCAGTTCTTC.

This clonotype was seen repeatedly, ten times or more. The chain joins TRBV10-3 to TRBJ2-7; perhaps TRBD2 as D (6 bases). CDR3 size: 15 residues. V was shortened by 0 bases and J by 5 bases, with 14 bases between the two germline ends. CDR1 and CDR2 from the germline V gene are ENHRY and SYGVKD. Here the CDR3 reads CAISESVAAGNEQYF. The DNA for the CDR3 is TGTGCCATCAGTGAGTCGGTAGCGGCAGGGAACGAGCAGTACTTC.

Points on this clonotype: The junction departs from the called germline gene at one end, perhaps through a read error. The genes are TRBV30 and TRBJ1-5; 9 nucleotides line up with TRBD1. Germline V gene sequence: CDR1 GTSNPN, CDR2 SVGIG (reference sequence). This CDR3 region has 15 residues. The CDR3: CVWSGTGQGDQPQHF. CDR3 nucleotide sequence: TGTGTCTGGAGTGGAACGGGACAGGGAGATCAGCCCCAGCATTTT.

This clonotype was observed many times. V is TRBV6-2 or TRBV6-3 and J is TRBJ1-6; 7 positions match TRBD1. The CDR3 is 12 amino acids. Germline CDR1 reads MNHEY; CDR2 reads SVGEGT. V lost 5 bases and J lost 13; bases outside the gene matches: 5. The CDR3 protein is CASSPRGVPLHF. The CDR3 nucleotides read TGTGCCAGCAGTCCCAGGGGGGTCCCCCTCCACTTT.

Points on this clonotype: This may come from a read error, since a much larger clone is one base off. This rearrangement joins TRBV4-3 to TRBJ2-2, with 12 bases identical to TRBD2. This CDR3 has 15 residues. Losses at the gene ends were 2 bases for V and 7 bases for J; bases not matched to a gene: 2. The germline V gene has CDR1 LGHNA and CDR2 YSLEER. CDR3 bases: TGCGCCAGCAGCCAACTAGCGGGAGGGTACGGGGAGCTGTTTTTT. Amino acids: CASSQLAGGYGELFF.

This clonotype was observed at least ten times. This chain joins TRBV6-6 and TRBJ1-2; weak D call: TRBD1 (6 bases). The CDR3 length is 12 residues. Germline lookup yields CDR1 MNHNY and CDR2 SVGAGI (reference sequence). V was trimmed by 2 bases and J by 8 bases, leaving 9 bases between them. The CDR3 sequence: CASSYDRRGYTF. The CDR3 DNA is TGTGCCAGCAGTTACGACAGGAGAGGCTACACCTTC.

The chain links TRBV11-2 to TRBJ2-7; 10 bases are a match to TRBD2. CDR1 and CDR2 from the germline V gene are SGHAT and FQNNGV. The CDR3 totals 17 residues. The trim removed 7 bases at V and 5 bases at J, leaving 17 bases unmatched. This CDR3 reads CASNQRGLAGVFHEQYF. For the CDR3, the DNA is TGTGCCAGCAACCAACGGGGTCTAGCGGGAGTGTTCCACGAGCAGTACTTC.

Of note for this clonotype: The conserved phenylalanine or tryptophan is not found at the CDR3 terminus, so this likely reflects a read error. The V gene is TRBV6-5, the J gene TRBJ1-1; 7 bases match TRBD1. CDR1 is MNHEY and CDR2 is SVGAGI in the germline V gene. This CDR3 region has 13 residues. Trimming removed 6 bases from V and 3 bases from J; junction bases left unmatched: 4. CDR3 sequence: CASRRQGDTEAFL. The CDR3 region has the DNA TGTGCCAGCAGGCGACAGGGAGACACTGAAGCTTTCTTA.

A word on this clonotype: Being one base from a much bigger clone, this may be a read error. This chain connects TRBV10-3 to TRBJ2-1; 9 bases align to TRBD2. Per germline, CDR1 ENHRY and CDR2 SYGVKD. V lost 6 bases, J lost 5 bases, and 8 bases stayed unmatched. The CDR3 length is 15 residues. The CDR3 region is CAIREKLAGDNEQFF. The DNA of the CDR3 is TGTGCCATCAGAGAGAAATTAGCGGGGGACAATGAGCAGTTCTTC.

As for this clonotype: A junction boundary mismatches the germline segment, possibly from a read error. The V call is TRBV11-1, the J call TRBJ2-2, with a possible D match to TRBD2 (5 bases). The length of the CDR3 is 15 residues. CDR1 and CDR2 (germline): SGHAT, FQDESV (reference sequence). CDR3 coding DNA: TGTGCCAGCAGCTTAGTAGGGAGTCTGACCGGGGAGTTGTTTTTT. Its protein is CASSLVGSLTGELFF.

This clonotype was picked up one time. One junction end does not reproduce the germline sequence, and a read error may be involved. This chain joins TRBV12-3 or TRBV12-4 and TRBJ2-4, with 7 positions matching TRBD1. CDR3 length: 16 amino acids. The CDR3 DNA sequence: TGTGCCAGCAGTTTAGAGACAGGGATTGGCAAAAACACTCAGTACTTC. Its translation is CASSLETGIGKNTQYF.

The table lists this clonotype with many counts. The V and J genes are TRBV29-1 and TRBJ2-7; the D gene is possibly TRBD2 (5 bases). The V and J ends lost 3 bases and 6 bases respectively, with 9 bases between them. The CDR3 has 11 amino acids. Germline CDR1 reads SQVTM; CDR2 reads ANQGSEA. CDR3 coding DNA: TGCAGCGTTGACAGCGAGGGCGAGCAGTACTTC. It specifies CSVDSEGEQYF.

Turning to this clonotype: A clone one base away is much larger, so this may be a read error. The chain joins TRBV6-1 to TRBJ1-1; D is undetermined. There are 13 residues in the CDR3. Germline V gene data show CDR1 as MNHNS and CDR2 as SASEGT. The V and J ends lost 2 bases and 8 bases respectively, with 12 bases between them. The CDR3 loop is CASSEIDLVEAFF. The CDR3 DNA reads TGTGCCAGCAGTGAAATCGACCTGGTCGAAGCTTTCTTT.

This clonotype was counted at least ten times. Germline is not matched at one junction end, which may reflect a read error. The chain is built from TRBV10-2 and TRBJ2-7; no clear D gene. The CDR3 contains 11 residues. Germline V gene data show CDR1 as WSHSY and CDR2 as SAAADI. CDR3 bases: TGTGCCAGCAGTCCCAGCTACGAGCAGTACTTC. Its translation: CASSPSYEQYF.

This clonotype was counted at least ten times. This chain connects TRBV11-3 to TRBJ2-7; possible D gene TRBD2, 6 bases. This CDR3 is 13 amino acids long. The germline V and J ends were trimmed by 1 base and 6 bases, with 10 bases remaining between them. Per germline, CDR1 SGHNT and CDR2 YENEEA. The CDR3: CASSLVGGGEQYF. The DNA of the CDR3 is TGTGCCAGCAGCTTAGTGGGAGGCGGCGAGCAGTACTTC.

Regarding this clonotype: Germline and junction disagree at one end, which may indicate a read error. The V and J genes are TRBV4-2 and TRBJ1-1; D call uncertain. From germline, CDR1 is LGHNA and CDR2 YNFKEQ. The CDR3 runs to 15 residues. The CDR3 nucleotides read TGTGCCAGCAGCCTCAACCTCGGAGGGAACACTGAAACTTTCTTT. It yields the protein CASSLNLGGNTETFF.

Worth noting for this clonotype: This could be a read error, since a much larger clone is one nucleotide away. The chain couples TRBV4-1 to TRBJ2-2, with D unclear. The germline V and J ends were trimmed by 4 bases and 6 bases, with 12 bases remaining between them. CDR1 is MGHRA and CDR2 is YSYEKL in the germline V gene. The CDR3 spans 14 residues. CDR3 loop: CASSLGMSAGELFF. The CDR3 nucleotides read TGCGCCAGCAGCCTAGGGATGAGCGCCGGGGAGCTGTTTTTT.

As regards this clonotype: This sequence may be a read error, since a much larger clone differs from it by one base. The chain uses TRBV10-3 and TRBJ2-7, with 8 bases matching TRBD1. This CDR3 is built from 14 residues. CDR1 and CDR2 from the germline V gene are ENHRY and SYGVKD. The CDR3 reads CVISDQGAAYEQYF. The CDR3 DNA reads TGTGTCATCAGTGATCAGGGGGCGGCCTACGAGCAGTACTTC.

As regards this clonotype: The conserved phenylalanine or tryptophan normally closing the CDR3 is absent here, so this likely arose from a read error. J is TRBJ1-2 and V is TRBV6-1; no clear D gene. The V and J ends lost 7 bases and 9 bases respectively, with 15 bases between them. The length of the CDR3 is 12 residues. Germline lookup yields CDR1 MNHNS and CDR2 SASEGT. The CDR3 sequence is CASNSWVDSYTI. The CDR3 nucleotides are TGTGCCAGCAACTCCTGGGTAGACAGCTACACCATC.

By sample fraction, this clonotype is medium-sized. The chain joins TRBV11-2 to TRBJ2-7; D might be TRBD1 (5 bases). CDR3 length: 14 amino acids. Germline CDR1 and CDR2: SGHAT and FQNNGV. Trimming removed 6 bases from V and 5 bases from J, with 17 bases in between. CDR3 amino acids: CASRLPIVGDEQYF. The CDR3, as DNA: TGTGCCAGCAGATTGCCAATCGTAGGGGACGAGCAGTACTTC.

The chain employs TRBV29-1 and TRBJ1-3; D is unresolved. V lost 3 bases, J lost 0 bases, and 9 bases lay in between. Per germline, CDR1 SQVTM and CDR2 ANQGSEA. The CDR3 is 14 amino acids. In DNA form, the CDR3 reads TGCAGCGTTGATCGGCAGAACTCTGGAAACACCATATATTTT. Protein sequence: CSVDRQNSGNTIYF.

About this clonotype itself: In this CDR3 the conserved last residue, phenylalanine or tryptophan, is missing, so a read error is likely. The DNA is omitted, as the CDR3 cannot be located on it reliably, and the CDR3 follows TCRdb's listing. The chain has TRBV11-2 and TRBJ2-1; TRBD2, as called in the table, went unchecked against the DNA. Germline values: CDR1 SGHAT, CDR2 FQNNGV. The CDR3 is 17 amino acids long, termini counted. CDR3: CASNLGGASGIYNEQFL.

The CDR3 protein is CASSQDSTGGRNQPQHF. The CDR3 nucleotides are TGCGCCAGCAGCCAAGATTCGACAGGGGGTCGGAATCAGCCCCAGCATTTT. This sequence joins TRBV4-1 and TRBJ1-5; 9 nucleotides line up with TRBD1. Germline V gene sequence: CDR1 MGHRA, CDR2 YSYEKL. The ends lost 0 bases at V and 4 bases at J; junction bases unmatched: 7. The CDR3 runs 17 residues.

As to this clonotype: Sequence at one end of the junction differs from germline and may be a read error. The chain uses TRBV11-2 and TRBJ2-1; no definite D call. The CDR3 sequence is 17 residues long. The V gene's germline CDR1 is SGHAT and CDR2 FQNNGV. The CDR3 here is CASCLARRTSSYNEQFF. The CDR3 DNA is TGCGCCAGCTGCTTAGCTCGGCGGACCAGCTCCTACAATGAGCAGTTCTTC.